What follows are 9 T cell receptor beta chains derived from one specimen sequenced in a study of spatial heterogeneity in lung cancer. Findings and caveats of the study: Tumoral mutation counts were tracked by counts of expanded intratumoral alpha and beta TCRs.

MiXCR, run by TCRdb on the 5' RACE reads, gives a single entry per CDR3 protein. This table holds some 10,000 distinct CDR3 sequences, over 6% found once. Stated time point: sample taken at primary tumor resection. No cognate antigen is known for these TCRs. The sequences come from lung tumor tissue, collected at surgery. These receptors originate from a male donor with early-stage non-small cell lung cancer.

This clonotype was counted ten times or more. Because the library targeted alpha chains, this beta chain is an off-target read whose size means little. This chain links TRBV25-1 with TRBJ1-3; no clear D. The CDR3 extends over 17 amino acids. Germline CDR1 MGHDK, CDR2 SYGVNS. Trimming took 1 base from V and 0 from J, leaving 13 bases between them. CDR3 in DNA: TGTGCCAGCAGTGAATTAGGAAGGGCCGTCTCTGGAAACACCATATATTTT. Encoded protein: CASSELGRAVSGNTIYF.

This clonotype was seen ten or more times. As an off-target read in a library built for alpha chains, this beta chain has a frequency of little significance. CDR3 sequence reads: CASSLKVRRVYNEQFF. DNA for the CDR3: TGTGCCAGCAGCTTAAAGGTCCGCCGGGTTTACAATGAGCAGTTCTTC. The V gene is TRBV7-9, the J gene TRBJ2-1, with D unclear. In germline, CDR1 is SEHNR, CDR2 FQNEAQ (reference sequence). The CDR3 consists of 16 residues. V was pared by 2 bases and J by 4 bases, with 15 bases between.

This clonotype was counted at least ten times. This beta chain lies outside the target of a library built for alpha chains; its clone size means little. The chain links TRBV20-1 to TRBJ2-3; no reliable D call. This CDR3 has 12 amino acids. V was pared by 6 bases and J by 5 bases, with 12 bases between. Germline loops: CDR1 DFQATT, CDR2 SNEGSKA (reference sequence). CDR3 protein: CSAESEGDTQYF. The CDR3 DNA reads as TGCAGTGCGGAATCGGAAGGAGATACGCAGTATTTT.

This clonotype was found many times. A library made for alpha chains picked up this beta chain off target, so its size means little. V usage is TRBV6-1 and J usage is TRBJ1-3; TRBD1 might be the D (5 bases). V dropped 1 base and J dropped 2 bases, with 21 bases sitting between them. This CDR3 has 19 amino acids. CDR1 and CDR2 (germline): MNHNS, SASEGT. CDR3 sequence: CASSEGVRGAVGAGNTIYF. In nucleotides, the CDR3 is TGTGCCAGCAGTGAAGGAGTGAGAGGGGCAGTTGGAGCTGGAAACACCATATATTTT.

In regard to this clonotype: This beta chain is a stray read from a library made for alpha chains; its abundance is not meaningful. The chain recombines TRBV6-6 with TRBJ1-2; a weak D match, TRBD1 (5 bases). Germline V gene sequence: CDR1 MNHNY, CDR2 SVGAGI (reference sequence). Trimming left V 5 bases short and J 8 bases short, with 21 bases between. The CDR3 runs 15 residues. The CDR3 DNA sequence: TGTGCCAGCAGTAATTCAGGGTCCGCCTTAAAAGGCTACACCTTC. It encodes CASSNSGSALKGYTF.

This clonotype was observed many times. This beta chain slipped into a library made for alpha chains as a stray read, so its size is not meaningful. The gene calls are TRBV12-3 or TRBV12-4 and TRBJ1-1, with unresolved D. This CDR3 comprises 17 residues. V lost 1 base and J lost 4, with 19 bases in between. The CDR3 loop is CASSLVTGLGLRTEAFF. DNA for the CDR3: TGTGCCAGCAGTTTAGTTACGGGTTTAGGGTTGCGCACTGAAGCTTTCTTT.

In its sample, this clonotype was seen many times. This beta chain is a stray read from a library made for alpha chains; its abundance is not meaningful. The CDR3 DNA sequence: TGTGCCAGCAGTTACTCACAGGGGCTTGGAGCTGAAGCTTTCTTT. It encodes CASSYSQGLGAEAFF. The V call is TRBV6-6, the J call TRBJ1-1, with 7 bases identical to TRBD1. Germline CDR1 and CDR2: MNHNY and SVGAGI (reference sequence). The CDR3 is made up of 15 amino acids. With V trimmed by 0 bases and J by 6 bases, 7 bases remained unmatched.

This clonotype was seen ten or more times. This beta chain is an unintended read in a library built for alpha chains; its size means little. The chain uses TRBV2 and TRBJ1-1; 10 bases are shared with TRBD1. The germline gives CDR1 SNHLY, CDR2 FYNNEI. V gave up 4 bases and J gave up 6 bases; unmatched junction bases: 2. The CDR3 is 13 amino acids. Here the CDR3 DNA reads TGTGCCAGCAGTGGACAGGGGGCTTCTGAAGCTTTCTTT. It codes for CASSGQGASEAFF.

This clonotype was recorded at least ten times. Being off target in a library aimed at alpha chains, this beta chain has a size of little meaning. This chain uses TRBV12-5 with TRBJ2-3; no clear D gene. The CDR3 spans 13 residues. V lost 1 base and J 5 bases, leaving 7 bases between the germline ends. Looked up from germline, CDR1 is LGHNT and CDR2 is FRNRAP. The CDR3 DNA reads as TGTGCTAGTGGTTTGGGAGGCGGAGATACGCAGTATTTT. Translating it yields CASGLGGGDTQYF. Together with reference TRBV12-5 and TRBJ2-3, the CDR3 gives the full variable domain: DARVTQTPRHKVTEMGQEVTMRCQPILGHNTVFWYRQTMMQGLELLAYFRNRAPLDDSGMPKDRFSAEMPDATLATLKIQPSEPRDSAVYFCASGLGGGDTQYFGPGTRLTVL.